The 16 T cell receptor beta chains below come from one sample, sequenced in a study of control samples from healthy donors and cancer patients. Only in-frame clones appear in the TCRdb table, and some are missing; sequencing was by immunoSEQ multiplex PCR. The sample yields some 120,000 clones, about 91% seen once. Sequencing was performed on blood. These receptor sequences come from a man aged 18-30 years in good health.

This chain connects TRBV9 to TRBJ2-1, with no clear D. Germline loops: CDR1 SGDLS, CDR2 YYNGEE. This CDR3 is built from 12 residues. Trimming removed 3 bases at V and 4 bases at J, with 5 bases between. DNA of the CDR3: TGTGCCAGCAGCGGAAATTACAATGAGCAGTTCTTC. Translating it yields CASSGNYNEQFF.

The chain has TRBV5-4 and TRBJ2-3; perhaps TRBD1 as D (5 bases). The CDR3 length is 14 residues. V lost 0 bases and J lost 6, with 11 bases in between. Germline CDR1 and CDR2: SGHNT and YYREEE (reference sequence). CDR3 protein: CASSLEGVVDTQYF. CDR3 DNA: TGTGCCAGCAGCTTGGAAGGGGTTGTTGATACGCAGTATTTT.

In nucleotides, the CDR3 is TGTGCCAGCAGCTTGGGGGGGGCATATAATTCACCCCTCCACTTT. It yields the protein CASSLGGAYNSPLHF. V gene TRBV7-9 combines with J gene TRBJ1-6, with a weak D call TRBD1 (6 bases). V gave up 3 bases and J gave up 4 bases, with 10 bases separating them. This CDR3 has 15 residues. Germline V gives CDR1 SEHNR, CDR2 FQNEAQ (reference sequence).

The chain joins TRBV5-1 to TRBJ2-1, with 8 nucleotides matching TRBD2. J lost 1 base, V lost 5 bases, and 8 bases had no gene match. Germline CDR1 reads SGHRS; CDR2 reads YFSETQ. The CDR3 is made up of 16 amino acids. The CDR3 DNA sequence: TGCGCCAGCAGGTCGCAGGGGACTAGATCCTACAATGAGCAGTTCTTC. It specifies CASRSQGTRSYNEQFF.

This sequence joins TRBV2 and TRBJ1-3; 8 nucleotides align to TRBD1. CDR3 length equals 14 residues. After removal of 8 bases from V and 3 bases from J, the junction contained 6 bases not matched to a gene. Looked up from germline, CDR1 is SNHLY and CDR2 is FYNNEI. The CDR3: CASDQGAFGNTIYF. CDR3 DNA: TGTGCCAGCGACCAGGGGGCCTTTGGAAACACCATATATTTT.

V is TRBV10-3 and J is TRBJ1-5, with a weak D call TRBD1 (5 bases). This CDR3 contains 13 residues. The V gene lost 6 bases and the J gene lost 0 bases, with 6 bases spanning the gap. Germline V gene sequence: CDR1 ENHRY, CDR2 SYGVKD. CDR3 loop: CAIRGHSNQPQHF. CDR3 in DNA: TGTGCCATCAGGGGGCATAGCAATCAGCCCCAGCATTTT.

The chain has TRBV11-2 and TRBJ2-5; 16 bases align to TRBD2. Germline V gene lookup returns CDR1 SGHAT and CDR2 FQNNGV. This CDR3 is 17 amino acids long. With V trimmed by 5 bases and J by 3 bases, 6 bases remained unmatched. CDR3 sequence: CASSTGLAGGHKETQYF. DNA of the CDR3: TGTGCCAGCAGCACGGGACTAGCGGGGGGGCATAAAGAGACCCAGTACTTC.

This chain links TRBV2 with TRBJ2-1; a possible D gene is TRBD1 (6 bases). Between the trimmed V and J ends, which lost 2 bases and 4 bases, there was a span of 12 bases. Germline-derived CDR1 and CDR2 are SNHLY and FYNNEI. This CDR3 comprises 15 residues. The CDR3 loop reads CASSERQRGYNEQFF. The CDR3 nucleotides are TGTGCCAGCAGTGAAAGGCAGAGGGGGTACAATGAGCAGTTCTTC.

This clone was counted a single time. The gene calls are TRBV24-1 and TRBJ1-1; D unresolved. The CDR3 sequence is 14 residues long. Germline loops: CDR1 KGHDR, CDR2 SFDVKD. Trimming cost V 3 bases and J 4 bases, with 11 bases left between them. Here the CDR3 reads CATSDATNPTEAFF. In DNA, the CDR3 is TGTGCCACCAGTGATGCTACTAATCCCACTGAAGCTTTCTTT.

This clone turned up a few times. The J gene is TRBJ1-2, the V gene TRBV14, with 8 positions matching TRBD1. Looked up from germline, CDR1 is SGHDN and CDR2 is FVKESK. This CDR3 comprises 15 residues. Trimming at V came to 4 bases and at J to 4 bases, leaving 8 bases not matched to a gene. CDR3: CASSRDRGGSYGYTF. As DNA, the CDR3 is TGTGCCAGCAGCCGAGACAGGGGAGGAAGCTATGGCTACACCTTC.

J is TRBJ2-7 and V is TRBV4-1; possibly TRBD2 for D (5 bases). This CDR3 has 14 amino acids. CDR1 is MGHRA, CDR2 YSYEKL, per germline. V shed 4 bases and J shed 5 bases, with 15 bases lying between them. The CDR3 bases are TGCGCCAGCAGCCCTATTGGAGGAATCCACGAGCAGTACTTC. It codes for CASSPIGGIHEQYF.

This clone was seen a handful of times. The V call is TRBV7-3, the J call TRBJ1-3; tentative D call: TRBD1 (6 bases). Germline values: CDR1 SGHTA, CDR2 FQGTGA. Trimming left V 6 bases short and J 4 bases short, with 13 bases between. The CDR3 contains 14 residues. This CDR3 reads CASSMGATGNTIYF. CDR3 coding DNA: TGTGCCAGCAGTATGGGGGCAACGGGAAACACCATATATTTT.

This chain connects TRBV11-2 to TRBJ1-2; TRBD1 is a possible D gene (6 bases). The CDR3 covers 13 residues. The germline V gene encodes CDR1 SGHAT and CDR2 FQNNGV. Trimming removed 4 bases from V and 8 bases from J, with 14 bases in between. CDR3 bases: TGTGCCAGCAGCTCCCGACAGGCCGGGGGCTACACCTTC. This sequence encodes CASSSRQAGGYTF.

J is TRBJ2-7 and V is TRBV5-1, with TRBD1 matching over 8 bases. CDR3 length equals 16 residues. CDR1 SGHRS and CDR2 YFSETQ come from the germline V gene. Trimming cost V 0 bases and J 3 bases; bases outside gene matches: 8. CDR3 in amino acids: CASSLEPDRVFYEQYF. The CDR3 region has the DNA TGCGCCAGCAGCTTGGAGCCGGACAGGGTCTTCTACGAGCAGTACTTC.

As DNA, the CDR3 is TGTGCCAGCAGCTTATCCCAGGCTGGTAGCAATCAGCCCCAGCATTTT. Translation gives CASSLSQAGSNQPQHF. V usage is TRBV7-9 and J usage is TRBJ1-5; unclear D gene. Looked up from germline, CDR1 is SEHNR and CDR2 is FQNEAQ (reference sequence). With 2 bases removed from V and 0 bases from J, the gap between germline ends came to 11 bases. The CDR3 is 16 residues long. The full variable domain, its missing parts supplied by reference TRBV7-9 and TRBJ1-5, is DTGVSQNPRHKITKRGQNVTFRCDPISEHNRLYWYRQTLGQGPEFLTYFQNEAQLEKSRLLSDRFSAERPKGSFSTLEIQRTEQGDSAMYLCASSLSQAGSNQPQHFGDGTRLSIL.

This rearrangement joins TRBV25-1 to TRBJ2-2, with D uncertain. CDR1 is MGHDK, CDR2 SYGVNS, per germline. Trimming took off 2 bases at V and 0 bases at J, with 10 bases between the two ends. The CDR3 spans 16 residues. DNA of the CDR3: TGTGCCAGCAGTGAACTTAGGTCCGCGAACACCGGGGAGCTGTTTTTT. Its protein is CASSELRSANTGELFF. Looking up the rest from reference TRBV25-1 and TRBJ2-2 gives the full variable domain: EADIYQTPRYLVIGTGKKITLECSQTMGHDKMYWYQQDPGMELHLIHYSYGVNSTEKGDLSSESTVSRIRTEHFPLTLESARPSHTSQYLCASSELRSANTGELFFGEGSRLTVL.